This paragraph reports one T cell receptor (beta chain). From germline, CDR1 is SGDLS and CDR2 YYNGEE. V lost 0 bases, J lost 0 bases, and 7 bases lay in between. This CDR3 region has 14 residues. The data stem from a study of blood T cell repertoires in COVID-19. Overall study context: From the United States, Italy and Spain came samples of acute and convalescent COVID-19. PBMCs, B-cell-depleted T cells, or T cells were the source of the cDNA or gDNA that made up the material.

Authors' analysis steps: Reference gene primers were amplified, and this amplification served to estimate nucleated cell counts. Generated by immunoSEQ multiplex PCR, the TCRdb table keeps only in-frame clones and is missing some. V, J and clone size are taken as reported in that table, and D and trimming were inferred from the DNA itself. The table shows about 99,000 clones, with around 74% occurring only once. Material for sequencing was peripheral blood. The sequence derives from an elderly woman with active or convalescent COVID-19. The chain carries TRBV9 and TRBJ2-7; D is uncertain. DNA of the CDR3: TGTGCCAGCAGCGTAGGTCCAGGCTCCTACGAGCAGTACTTC. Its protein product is CASSVGPGSYEQYF.